Sequencing of this TCR beta chain was carried out in a study of Graves' ophthalmopathy and Graves' hyperthyroidism (dated by TCRdb to between 2018 and 2020). With regard to the full study: Stable hyperthyroidism was defined as no progression to ophthalmopathy within 18 months of follow-up. To explore V-J signatures that distinguish ophthalmopathy from hyperthyroidism, a discovery set of 100 patients was enrolled, made up of 40 to 45 with ophthalmopathy and 55 to 65 with stable hyperthyroidism. The independent validation cohort included 20 or so hyperthyroidism patients plus 17 patients who later progressed from hyperthyroidism to ophthalmopathy. Once sampling was done, hyperthyroidism patients were given methimazole at a starting dose of 30 mg daily, while ophthalmopathy patients were given high-dose intravenous methylprednisolone. In six hyperthyroidism patients, T-cell repertoires of thyroid tissue and blood were compared. TCR beta repertoire signatures were used to distinguish Graves' ophthalmopathy from Graves' hyperthyroidism and to predict progression to ophthalmopathy. In total, 120 to 150 blood samples were TCR-sequenced: 40 to 45 ophthalmopathy, roughly 80 hyperthyroidism and some 17 hyperthyroidism-to-ophthalmopathy patients. The research as a whole found: Most expanded thyroid clonotypes with frequency above 0.001 were also detected in blood, suggesting blood repertoires may reflect the thyroid immune response. In validation, the model predicted ophthalmopathy progression with about 71% sensitivity and approximately 78% specificity; some 13 predicted patients were CT-confirmed with GO in a median of approximately six months. In cross-validation, the 13-signature model distinguished ophthalmopathy from stable hyperthyroidism with about 88% sensitivity and around 82% specificity, and in the test set the corresponding values were roughly 80% and 76%. Sample size was not predetermined statistically, and investigators were not blinded to group allocation.

The hyperthyroidism patients were 18 to 65 years old and newly diagnosed, with a disease duration of less than 2 months. Patients with other autoimmune diseases, uncontrolled infections, pregnancy or lactation were excluded from the study. Clinical symptoms, serum thyroxine, TRAb, thyroid ultrasound and orbital computed tomography were used for diagnosis. Trizol reagent was used to extract the total RNA, and its quality was then checked on an Agilent 2100 Bioanalyzer. For repertoire sequencing, TCR beta CDR3 regions were amplified from RNA transcripts. The first round of RT-PCR was done with HTBI primers and the Qiagen OneStep RT-PCR kit, and was followed by a second round of multiplex PCR, then size selection and purification. Sequencing of the libraries was carried out on an Illumina HiSeq2000 in paired-end mode with 100 bp reads. On the study's bioinformatics: SOAPnuke was used to process the reads, throwing out any read that had adapters, had uncalled bases, had a mean Phred below 15, or lacked an exact constant-primer or identifier match. COPE v1.2.5 was used to merge the high-quality paired reads. Unique nucleotide sequences were defined as clonotypes and aligned to IMGT TRB V, D and J references using MiTCR v1.1. Only V-J combinations with frequency above 0.0001 were analysed, covering approximately 99% of repertoires. For each V-J combination, a TCR clonal expansion and chaos score was defined as F50 clonal expansion divided by the chaos observed in the TCRdist matrix. Welch's t-statistics and random forest were used to reduce features to about a dozen V-J combinations, which were fed into a naive Bayes classifier. The similarity between thyroid and blood repertoires was quantified using the Morisita-Horn index. TCRdb reprocessing: public reads trimmed at Q25 with fastp, clones called with MiXCR, in-frame beta chains kept. Duplicate CDR3 protein sequences are folded into a single record with the most common DNA and genes. The V and J calls follow TCRdb's processing rather than the paper's. The sample profile shows over a million distinct CDR3 sequences; 35% to 40% of them were found once. Of the sample, around 10% is held by the ten largest clones.

This clonotype occurred many times. The antigen it recognizes is unknown. No base quality values were provided; no much bigger clone lies one nucleotide off. The sequenced material came from peripheral blood or thyroid tissue (not recorded which). The clonotype was recovered from an adult man with Graves' hyperthyroidism.

This receptor carries the CDR3 CASSTGPRNGGELFF. The DNA is as follows: TGCGCCAGCAGCACCGGGCCTAGGAACGGCGGGGAGCTGTTTTTT. Rearrangement joined TRBV5-1 to TRBJ2-2; too little of a D gene remains to name it. Taken from cysteine to phenylalanine, the CDR3 has 15 residues. The kept DNA is CDR3 alone, 45 bases in frame from the first base. The germline V gene specifies SGHRS as CDR1 and YFSETQ as CDR2. V loses 4 bases of germline sequence and J loses 7 bases, and the interval between the two ends is 17 bases.